This TCR beta chain is drawn from a study of T cells in narcolepsy. Turning to the study itself: Patients with NT1 or NT2 and healthy control donors were enrolled.

Study findings and constraints: Reportedly, autoreactive clonotypes were serially detected in patients' blood but not controls'. HCRT-specific and TRIB2-specific autoreactive clonotypes appeared among same-patient CSF and blood CD4+ clonotypes.

As regards this clone: Its specificity is unknown.

Sequenced by immunoSEQ multiplex PCR; TCRdb stores in-frame clones only, minus some. The sample lists tens of thousands of clones, less than 90% occurring once. This CDR3 has 17 residues. CDR1 and CDR2 from the germline V gene are SGHRS and YFSETQ. V shed 7 bases and J 0 bases; nucleotides not matched to a gene: 12. The chain employs TRBV5-1 and TRBJ2-1; TRBD2 aligns across 8 bases. The sequencing input was CD45RA- memory CD4+ T cells from PBMCs. This sequence was found in a human donor with narcolepsy. In DNA, the CDR3 is TGCGCCAGCTCCCGTGGCGGGGGGCCCAGCTCCTACAATGAGCAGTTCTTC. Translation gives CASSRGGGPSSYNEQFF.